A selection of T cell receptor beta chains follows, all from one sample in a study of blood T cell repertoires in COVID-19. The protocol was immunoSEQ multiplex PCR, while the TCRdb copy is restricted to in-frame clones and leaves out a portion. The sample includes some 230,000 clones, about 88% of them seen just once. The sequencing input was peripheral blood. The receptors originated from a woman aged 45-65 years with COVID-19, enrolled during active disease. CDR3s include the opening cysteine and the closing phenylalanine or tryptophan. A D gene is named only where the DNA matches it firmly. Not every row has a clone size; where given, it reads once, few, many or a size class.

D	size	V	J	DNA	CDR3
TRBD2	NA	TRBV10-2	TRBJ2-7	TGCGCCAGCAGTTCCGGACTAGCGGGGGGCTACGAGCAGTACTTC	CASSSGLAGGYEQYF
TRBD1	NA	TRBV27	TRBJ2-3	TGTGCCAGCAGCTCTCCGGGACAGGGGAAAGATACGCAGTATTTT	CASSSPGQGKDTQYF
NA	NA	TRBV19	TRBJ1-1	TGTGCCAGTTCACAGGGTATGGACACTGAAGCTTTCTTT	CASSQGMDTEAFF
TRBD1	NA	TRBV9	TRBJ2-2	TGTGCCAGCAGCGCCTCCGGGACAGGGGGCGAGGAGCTGTTTTTT	CASSASGTGGEELFF
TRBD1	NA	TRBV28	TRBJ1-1	TGTGCCAGCAGTTTAGGGGGCGGACAGGGTAAGGAAGCTTTCTTT	CASSLGGGQGKEAFF
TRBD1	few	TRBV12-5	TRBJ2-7	TGTGCTAGTGGTTTTGGGGACAGGGGACCCTACGAGCAGTACTTC	CASGFGDRGPYEQYF
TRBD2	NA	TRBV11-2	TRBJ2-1	TGTGCCAGCAGCTCCCCCCAAGGAGGGCGGGGGGGGAATGAGCAGTTCTTC	CASSSPQGGRGGNEQFF
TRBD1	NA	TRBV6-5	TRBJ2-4	TGTGCCAGCATTAGGACAGGTTTAGCCAAAAACATTCAGTACTTC	CASIRTGLAKNIQYF
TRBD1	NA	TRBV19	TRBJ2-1	TGTGCCAGTAGTTCGCCGGGACAGGGTTTAAATGAGCAGTTCTTC	CASSSPGQGLNEQFF
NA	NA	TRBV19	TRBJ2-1	TGTGCCAGTAAGGAAGGACACATCTCCTACAATGAGCAGTTCTTC	CASKEGHISYNEQFF
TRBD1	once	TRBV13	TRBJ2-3	TGTGCCAGCAGGGACCCACAGGGGAACCAGTATTTT	CASRDPQGNQYF
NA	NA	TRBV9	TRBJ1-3	TGTGCCAGCGCTGACTTACCCTCTGGAAACACCATATATTTT	CASADLPSGNTIYF
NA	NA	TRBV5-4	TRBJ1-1	TGTGCCAGCAGCACCCGACAGATGAACACTGAAGCTTTCTTT	CASSTRQMNTEAFF
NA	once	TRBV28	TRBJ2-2	TGTGCCAGCAGAAGAAGGGGGTCTTCCACCGGGGAGCTGTTTTTT	CASRRRGSSTGELFF
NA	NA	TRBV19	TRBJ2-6	TGTGCCAGTAGTCTCCCCTCAACACCCAAGTACTCTGGGGCCAACGTCCTGACTTTC	CASSLPSTPKYSGANVLTF
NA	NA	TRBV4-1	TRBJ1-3	TGCGCCAGCAGCCAAGAGCAGGCCACTGGAAACACCATATATTTT	CASSQEQATGNTIYF
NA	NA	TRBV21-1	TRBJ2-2	TGTGCCAGCTCCGGGGGCCTGGAGGCTAGCGGGGTCCCGAACACCGGGGAGCTGTTTTTT	CASSGGLEASGVPNTGELFF
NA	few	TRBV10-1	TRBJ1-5	TGCGCCAGCAGTGAGAGGGGAACCAATCAGCCCCAGCATTTT	CASSERGTNQPQHF
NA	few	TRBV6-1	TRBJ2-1	TGTGCCAGCAGTGAGGTAGGACAGTCATACAATGAGCAGTTCTTC	CASSEVGQSYNEQFF
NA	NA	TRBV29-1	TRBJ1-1	TGCAGCGTCCGCCGGGGGGGCGGTGAAGCTTTCTTT	CSVRRGGGEAFF
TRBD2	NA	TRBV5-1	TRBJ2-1	TGCGCCAGCAGCTTGGGGTTCAAGCGGGGGGTCTACAATGAGCAGTTCTTC	CASSLGFKRGVYNEQFF
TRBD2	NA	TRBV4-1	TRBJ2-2	TGCGCCAGCAGCCATAACGGGGGGGGAACCGGGGAGCTGTTTTTT	CASSHNGGGTGELFF
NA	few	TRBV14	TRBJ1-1	TGTGCCAGCAGCCACACCCGGACTGAAGCTTTCTTT	CASSHTRTEAFF
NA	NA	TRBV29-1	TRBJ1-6	TGCAGCGCGTATATAGGGAGTCATAATTCACCCCTCCACTTT	CSAYIGSHNSPLHF
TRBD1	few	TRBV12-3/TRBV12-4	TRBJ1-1	TGTGCCAGCAGCCAAGGACAGGTGGTTGAAGCTTTCTTT	CASSQGQVVEAFF
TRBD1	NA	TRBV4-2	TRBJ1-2	TGTGCCAGCAGCCTTTCCGGACAGGCTAACTATGGCTACACCTTC	CASSLSGQANYGYTF
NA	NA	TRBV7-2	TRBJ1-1	TGTGCCAGCAGCCGGATTCAGGTGAACACTGAAGCTTTCTTT	CASSRIQVNTEAFF
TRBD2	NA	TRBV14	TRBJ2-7	TGTGCCAGCAGCCAAGATACCCCCCATACGCGACGGGGGGTACCCTCCTACGAGCAGTACTTC	CASSQDTPHTRRGVPSYEQYF
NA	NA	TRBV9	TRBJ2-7	TGTGCCAGCAGCGTAGAAGGGGGGGCACTGGACGAGCAGTACTTC	CASSVEGGALDEQYF
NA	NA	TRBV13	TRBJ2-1	TGTGCCAGCAGCTTTCGGGGGAACGACAATGAGCAGTTCTTC	CASSFRGNDNEQFF
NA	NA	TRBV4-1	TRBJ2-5	TGCGCCAGCAGCCAAGTCTTGGCCCTTAACCAAGAGACCCAGTACTTC	CASSQVLALNQETQYF
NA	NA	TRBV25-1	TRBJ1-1	TGTGCCAGCACCATTGGGCGGGGCACTGAAGCTTTCTTT	CASTIGRGTEAFF
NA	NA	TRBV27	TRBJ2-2	TGTGCCAGCAGTTTACAAAGGGGTTACGGGGAGCTGTTTTTT	CASSLQRGYGELFF
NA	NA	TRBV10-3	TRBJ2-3	TGTGCCATCACCGACCCGCTAGCGCCAGATACGCAGTATTTT	CAITDPLAPDTQYF
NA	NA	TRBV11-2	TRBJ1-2	TGTGCCAGCAGCTTAGATGGCACGCGGTATGGCTACACCTTC	CASSLDGTRYGYTF
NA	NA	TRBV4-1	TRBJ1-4	TGCGCCAGCAGCCAAGATCTATTCGCGGTTAATAATGAAAAACTGTTTTTT	CASSQDLFAVNNEKLFF
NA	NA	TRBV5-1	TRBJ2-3	TGCGCCAGCAGCTTGGCCGCGGCTAGCACAGATACGCAGTATTTT	CASSLAAASTDTQYF
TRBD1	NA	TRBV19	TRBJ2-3	TGTGCCTCCGGACAGGTCCGGTCAGATACGCAGTATTTT	CASGQVRSDTQYF
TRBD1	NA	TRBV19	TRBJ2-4	TGTGCCAGTAGTATTTTAGGAAAAGGGGGCACCAAAAACATTCAGTACTTC	CASSILGKGGTKNIQYF
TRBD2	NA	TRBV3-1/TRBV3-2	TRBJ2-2	TGTGCCAGCAGCCTCGGAACTAGCGGTTTTGAGCTGTTTTTT	CASSLGTSGFELFF
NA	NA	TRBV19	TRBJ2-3	TGTGCCAGTAGAGATAACAGGGTGACAGATACGCAGTATTTT	CASRDNRVTDTQYF
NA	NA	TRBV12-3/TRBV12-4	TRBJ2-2	TGTGCCAGCAGTTTACTGGCAGGGTTGCTGTTTTTT	CASSLLAGLLFF
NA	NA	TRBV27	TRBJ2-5	TGTGCCAGCAGTTTATCGGCCGGGGAGACCCAGTACTTC	CASSLSAGETQYF
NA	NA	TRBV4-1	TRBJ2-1	TGCGCCAGCAGCCATCGAGAGGGTTGGGATGAGCAGTTCTTC	CASSHREGWDEQFF
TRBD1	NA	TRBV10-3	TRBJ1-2	TGTGCCACATCCACTGCAGGGGGCGACTATGGCTACACCTTC	CATSTAGGDYGYTF
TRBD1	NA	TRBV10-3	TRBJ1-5	TGTGCCATCAGTACCGACAGGGTGGGCGGTAGTCAGCCCCAGCATTTT	CAISTDRVGGSQPQHF
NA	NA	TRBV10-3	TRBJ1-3	TGTGCCATCAGTGAGCCCAGTAAGTCTGGAAACACCATATATTTT	CAISEPSKSGNTIYF
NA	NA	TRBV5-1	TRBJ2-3	TGCGCCAGCAGCTTGGAGGTCGGGAGCAGGAGCACAGATACGCAGTATTTT	CASSLEVGSRSTDTQYF
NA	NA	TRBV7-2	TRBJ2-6	TGTGCCAGCAGCAGAACAGGGTTGGGGGCCAACGTCCTGACTTTC	CASSRTGLGANVLTF
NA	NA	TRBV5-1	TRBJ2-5	TGCGCCAGCAGCTCAGGGACTGCCCAAGAGACCCAGTACTTC	CASSSGTAQETQYF
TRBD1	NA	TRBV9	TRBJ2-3	TGTGCCAGCAGCGGTGGGACAGGGAAAGATACGCAGTATTTT	CASSGGTGKDTQYF
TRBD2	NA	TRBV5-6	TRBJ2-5	TGTGCCAGCAGCTACCAGGACTCCTCGGGGGGCCAGTACTTC	CASSYQDSSGGQYF
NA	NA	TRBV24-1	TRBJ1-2	TGTGCCACCAGTGACTCCGGACAGTACAACTATGGCTACACCTTC	CATSDSGQYNYGYTF
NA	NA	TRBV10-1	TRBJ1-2	TGCGCCAGCAGCCCAACAGGAGTGGAAGGCTACACCTTC	CASSPTGVEGYTF
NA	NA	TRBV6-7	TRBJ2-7	TGTGCCAGCAGGGGGCCTGGGGGGGCAGTCCCCCATTACGAGCAGTACTTC	CASRGPGGAVPHYEQYF